A selection of T cell receptor beta chains follows, all from one sample in a study of blood T cell repertoires in COVID-19. Profiled with immunoSEQ multiplex PCR; TCRdb holds only in-frame clones, not every one. This table has 120,000 or so clones, approximately 83% appearing once. Material: peripheral blood. These receptors were obtained from a woman of 80 years or more with acute or convalescent COVID-19. The CDR3 runs from the conserved cysteine through the conserved F or W. The order of the fields is V gene, J gene, D gene, clone size, CDR3 protein, CDR3 DNA. The D gene is left open where the match is weak. Expanded clones get a size class; other rows say once, few or many, or leave the size out.

v_call: TRBV18
j_call: TRBJ2-2
d_call: .
clone_size: .
cdr3_aa: CASSKGPTNTGELFF
cdr3_nt: TGTGCCAGCTCCAAGGGGCCAACGAACACCGGGGAGCTGTTTTTT

v_call: TRBV7-9
j_call: TRBJ1-2
d_call: .
clone_size: few
cdr3_aa: CASSSYPSANYGYTF
cdr3_nt: TGTGCCAGCAGCTCCTATCCAAGTGCTAACTATGGCTACACCTTC

v_call: TRBV5-6
j_call: TRBJ1-2
d_call: .
clone_size: .
cdr3_aa: CASSLMRTPSWSYGYTF
cdr3_nt: TGTGCCAGCAGCTTGATGAGGACACCTTCCTGGAGCTATGGCTACACCTTC

v_call: TRBV9
j_call: TRBJ2-1
d_call: .
clone_size: .
cdr3_aa: CASSVATQVISNEQFF
cdr3_nt: TGTGCCAGCAGCGTAGCCACACAGGTTATCTCCAATGAGCAGTTCTTC

v_call: TRBV5-4
j_call: TRBJ1-2
d_call: .
clone_size: .
cdr3_aa: CASSKTGTNYGYTF
cdr3_nt: TGTGCCAGCAGCAAAACCGGGACAAATTATGGCTACACCTTC

v_call: TRBV7-2
j_call: TRBJ1-4
d_call: .
clone_size: .
cdr3_aa: CASSLVAVNKRKLFF
cdr3_nt: TGTGCCAGCAGCTTAGTAGCAGTGAACAAGAGGAAACTGTTTTTT

v_call: TRBV10-3
j_call: TRBJ2-1
d_call: TRBD2
clone_size: .
cdr3_aa: CAIQTSIGNEQFF
cdr3_nt: TGTGCCATCCAGACTAGCATTGGGAATGAGCAGTTCTTC

v_call: TRBV5-5
j_call: TRBJ2-1
d_call: TRBD1
clone_size: .
cdr3_aa: CASSYAAGTVNYNEQFF
cdr3_nt: TGTGCCAGCAGCTACGCCGCCGGGACAGTTAACTACAATGAGCAGTTCTTC

v_call: TRBV11-3
j_call: TRBJ2-2
d_call: .
clone_size: .
cdr3_aa: CASSLEGYTGELFF
cdr3_nt: TGTGCCAGCAGCCTCGAGGGCTACACCGGGGAGCTGTTTTTT

v_call: TRBV9
j_call: TRBJ1-1
d_call: .
clone_size: .
cdr3_aa: CASSGGVSGRSTEAFF
cdr3_nt: TGTGCCAGCAGCGGGGGGGTTTCAGGACGAAGCACTGAAGCTTTCTTT

v_call: TRBV6-5
j_call: TRBJ1-6
d_call: .
clone_size: .
cdr3_aa: CASSYTGDSPLHF
cdr3_nt: TGTGCCAGCAGTTACACCGGAGATTCACCCCTCCACTTT

v_call: TRBV5-4
j_call: TRBJ1-2
d_call: TRBD1
clone_size: many
cdr3_aa: CASSPTGGQVPNYGYTF
cdr3_nt: TGTGCCAGCAGCCCCACTGGGGGACAGGTCCCTAACTATGGCTACACCTTC

v_call: TRBV5-4
j_call: TRBJ2-7
d_call: .
clone_size: .
cdr3_aa: CASSLDVEFYEQYF
cdr3_nt: TGTGCCAGCAGCTTGGATGTGGAGTTCTACGAGCAGTACTTC

v_call: TRBV12-3/TRBV12-4
j_call: TRBJ2-2
d_call: .
clone_size: .
cdr3_aa: CASRATNTGELFF
cdr3_nt: TGTGCCAGCAGAGCCACGAACACCGGGGAGCTGTTTTTT

v_call: TRBV14
j_call: TRBJ1-3
d_call: .
clone_size: .
cdr3_aa: CASSPGGNTIYF
cdr3_nt: TGTGCCAGCAGCCCGGGGGGAAACACCATATATTTT

v_call: TRBV13
j_call: TRBJ2-7
d_call: TRBD2
clone_size: .
cdr3_aa: CASSLVSSGYEQYF
cdr3_nt: TGTGCCAGCAGCTTAGTTTCTAGCGGGTACGAGCAGTACTTC

v_call: TRBV7-8
j_call: TRBJ2-3
d_call: .
clone_size: .
cdr3_aa: CASSLLPGFDTQYF
cdr3_nt: TGTGCCAGCAGCTTACTTCCAGGGTTCGATACGCAGTATTTT

v_call: TRBV6-1
j_call: TRBJ2-2
d_call: TRBD2
clone_size: .
cdr3_aa: CASSAGLAGLSGELFF
cdr3_nt: TGTGCCAGCAGTGCAGGACTAGCGGGCTTGAGCGGGGAGCTGTTTTTT

v_call: TRBV5-1
j_call: TRBJ2-2
d_call: TRBD1
clone_size: .
cdr3_aa: CASSQGQANTGELFF
cdr3_nt: TGCGCCAGCAGCCAGGGACAGGCGAACACCGGGGAGCTGTTTTTT

v_call: TRBV2
j_call: TRBJ2-1
d_call: .
clone_size: .
cdr3_aa: CASSAETGEGQFF
cdr3_nt: TGTGCCAGCAGTGCCGAGACTGGAGAGGGGCAGTTCTTC

v_call: TRBV7-3
j_call: TRBJ1-2
d_call: TRBD1
clone_size: .
cdr3_aa: CASSLDRGRDGYTF
cdr3_nt: TGTGCCAGCAGCCTAGACAGGGGGAGGGATGGCTACACCTTC

v_call: TRBV19
j_call: TRBJ1-2
d_call: .
clone_size: .
cdr3_aa: CASSNRVGSSGYTF
cdr3_nt: TGTGCCAGTAGTAACAGGGTAGGGAGCTCTGGCTACACCTTC

v_call: TRBV5-8
j_call: TRBJ1-2
d_call: .
clone_size: few
cdr3_aa: CASSRGVGPGYTF
cdr3_nt: TGTGCCAGCAGCCGCGGTGTGGGGCCTGGCTACACCTTC

v_call: TRBV5-1
j_call: TRBJ2-2
d_call: .
clone_size: .
cdr3_aa: CASSLGRRVGNTGELFF
cdr3_nt: TGCGCCAGCAGCTTAGGCCGCAGGGTAGGGAACACCGGGGAGCTGTTTTTT